This T cell receptor beta chain is drawn from a study of cytomegalovirus exposure and HLA in healthy donors. On the study more broadly: A later analysis reported the 120 or so validation repertoires used the same platform as the 500 to 800 first-cohort repertoires. Findings and caveats of the study: The study put 150 to 200 TCR beta chains on its list as cytomegalovirus-associated.

Clones were read by immunoSEQ multiplex PCR, and TCRdb kept only the in-frame ones, dropping some. The top ten hold about 20% of the sample, which has 100,000 or so clones, around 85% seen once. As regards this clone: No antigen is known for it.

The J segment lost 2 bases and the V segment lost 7 bases, leaving 7 bases of the junction unmatched. The CDR3 spans 14 residues. Germline V gene lookup returns CDR1 MDHEN and CDR2 SYDVKM. The specimen was PBMCs. The rearrangement joins TRBV28 to TRBJ1-2; TRBD1 matches 7 bases. The sequence derives from a man younger than 35 in good health and CMV-seropositive. This CDR3 reads CASTRTGPNYGYTF. The CDR3 DNA sequence: TGTGCCAGCACCCGGACAGGACCAAACTATGGCTACACCTTC.